This entry concerns a single T cell receptor beta chain. Its antigen remains unknown. The data were taken from a study of CXCR3-negative and CXCR3-positive naive CD8 T cells. Points from the study as a whole: Naive subsets did not differ in surface CD5, and the authors estimated TCR strength using properties of the TRB CDR3. Naive cells that were CXCR3-negative or CXCR3-positive used TRBV-TRBJ genes alike, while memory cells diverged.

With UMI labels, 5' RACE was used to prepare the TRB cDNA libraries. TCRdb reanalyzed the 5' RACE reads and collapses them to one entry per CDR3 protein, without DNA. This listing includes tens of thousands of distinct CDR3 sequences. This CDR3 region has 14 residues. Germline V gene data show CDR1 as DFQATT and CDR2 as SNEGSKA (reference sequence). Sequencing was done on a sample of memory CD8+ T cells from blood. The receptor was derived from a human donor in good health. Some clones in this sample may be carry-over from other donors' samples. This chain links TRBV20-1 with TRBJ2-7; TCRdb returns TRBD1, unconfirmable since there is no DNA. The CDR3 loop reads CSATDRGLSYEQYF.